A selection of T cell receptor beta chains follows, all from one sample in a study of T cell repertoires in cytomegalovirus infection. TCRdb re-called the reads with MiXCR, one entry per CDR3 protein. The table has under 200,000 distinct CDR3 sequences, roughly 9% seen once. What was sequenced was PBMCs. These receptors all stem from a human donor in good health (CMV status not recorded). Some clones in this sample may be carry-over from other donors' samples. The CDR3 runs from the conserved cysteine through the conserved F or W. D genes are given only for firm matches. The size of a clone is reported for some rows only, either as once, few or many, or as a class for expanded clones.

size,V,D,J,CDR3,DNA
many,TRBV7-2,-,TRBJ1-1,CASSLDQGSNTEAFF,TGTGCCAGCAGCTTAGATCAGGGGTCGAACACTGAAGCTTTCTTT
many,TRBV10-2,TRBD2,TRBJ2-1,CASSEPSGLATLNEQFF,TGCGCCAGCAGTGAGCCGTCGGGACTAGCCACACTCAATGAGCAGTTCTTC
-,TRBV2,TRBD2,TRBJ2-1,CASMKGLAGAGSSYNEQFF,TGTGCCAGCATGAAGGGACTAGCGGGGGCCGGCAGCTCCTACAATGAGCAGTTCTTC
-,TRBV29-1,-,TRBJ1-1,CSVEGQSPLRAFF,TGCAGCGTTGAAGGTCAAAGCCCGTTGCGAGCTTTCTTT
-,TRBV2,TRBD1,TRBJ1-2,CASSIQGPTYGYTF,TGTGCCAGCAGTATACAGGGGCCAACCTATGGCTACACCTTC
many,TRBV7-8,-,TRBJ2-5,CASSFQSVETQYF,TGTGCCAGCAGCTTTCAGTCGGTTGAGACCCAGTACTTC
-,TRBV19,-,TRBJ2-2,CASSIDSATGELFF,TGTGCCAGTAGTATAGATTCGGCCACCGGGGAGCTGTTTTTT
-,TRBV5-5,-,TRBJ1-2,CASSYGQSSNYGYTF,TGTGCCAGCAGCTACGGACAGTCTTCTAACTATGGCTACACCTTC
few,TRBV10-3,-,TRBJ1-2,CAIKDQGNYGYTF,TGTGCCATCAAGGATCAGGGTAACTATGGCTACACCTTC
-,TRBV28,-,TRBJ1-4,CASSLYTANEKLFF,TGTGCCAGCAGTTTATATACCGCTAATGAAAAACTGTTTTTT
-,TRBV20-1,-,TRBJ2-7,CSARDPPLYEQYF,TGCAGTGCTAGAGACCCCCCCCTGTACGAGCAGTACTTC
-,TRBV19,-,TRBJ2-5,CASRGSSWETQYF,TGTGCCAGCAGAGGGAGTAGTTGGGAGACCCAGTACTTC
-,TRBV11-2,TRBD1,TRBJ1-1,CASSLKWGQSNTEAFF,TGTGCCAGCAGCTTAAAGTGGGGACAGTCGAACACTGAAGCTTTCTTT
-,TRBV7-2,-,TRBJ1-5,CASSLSVNQPKHF,TGTGCCAGCAGCTTAAGCGTAAATCAGCCCAAGCATTTT
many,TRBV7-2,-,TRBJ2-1,CASSLDLLSNEQFF,TGTGCCAGCAGCTTAGATTTGTTATCCAATGAGCAGTTCTTC
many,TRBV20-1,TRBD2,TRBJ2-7,CSARTGTSGIRPYEQYF,TGCAGTGCTCGGACCGGGACTAGCGGGATTCGGCCCTACGAGCAGTACTTC
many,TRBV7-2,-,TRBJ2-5,CASSSLGETQYF,TGTGCCAGCAGCTCCCTGGGGGAGACCCAGTACTTC
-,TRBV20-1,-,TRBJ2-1,CSAKAGGPVNEQFF,TGCAGTGCTAAAGCAGGAGGGCCCGTGAATGAGCAGTTCTTC
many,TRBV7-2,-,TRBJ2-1,CASSLRRGLTYNEQFF,TGTGCCAGCAGCTTACGGCGGGGTTTAACCTACAATGAGCAGTTCTTC
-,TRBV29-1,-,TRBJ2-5,CSVSPGETQYF,TGCAGCGTTTCCCCGGGGGAGACCCAGTACTTC
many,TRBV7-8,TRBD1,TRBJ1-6,CASSRGGGWYGETPLHF,TGTGCCAGCAGCCGTGGAGGGGGCTGGTACGGGGAGACACCCCTCCACTTT
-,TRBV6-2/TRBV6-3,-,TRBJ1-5,CASQTGNSNQPQHF,TGTGCCAGCCAGACGGGAAATAGCAATCAGCCCCAGCATTTT
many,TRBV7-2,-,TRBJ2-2,CASSQRPPTTGELFF,TGTGCCAGCAGCCAACGGCCCCCTACCACCGGGGAGCTGTTTTTT
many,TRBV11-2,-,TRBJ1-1,CASSSGSGVTEAFF,TGTGCCAGCAGCTCCGGATCGGGGGTCACTGAAGCTTTCTTT
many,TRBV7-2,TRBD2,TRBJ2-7,CASSSPPSGSTYF,TGTGCCAGCAGCTCCCCTCCAAGCGGGAGTACGTACTTC
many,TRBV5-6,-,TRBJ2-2,CASSLSNAGELFF,TGTGCCAGCAGCTTGTCCAACGCCGGGGAGCTGTTTTTT
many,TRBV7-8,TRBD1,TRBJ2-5,CASSDRQGMRETQYF,TGTGCCAGCAGCGACCGACAGGGAATGAGAGAGACCCAGTACTTC
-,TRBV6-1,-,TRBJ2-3,CASSAAAGDTQYF,TGTGCCAGCAGTGCAGCGGCGGGAGATACGCAGTATTTT
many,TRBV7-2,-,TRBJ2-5,CASSLDGSRVETQYF,TGTGCCAGCAGCTTAGACGGGAGTCGGGTGGAGACCCAGTACTTC
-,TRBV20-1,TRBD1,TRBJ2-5,CSASGQGSPGVTQYF,TGCAGTGCTAGTGGACAGGGATCCCCCGGGGTAACCCAGTACTTC
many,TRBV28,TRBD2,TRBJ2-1,CASRAGGVKNEQFF,TGTGCCAGCAGAGCGGGAGGTGTTAAGAATGAGCAGTTCTTC
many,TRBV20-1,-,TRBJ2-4,CSAKHPGGKNIQYF,TGCAGTGCTAAGCACCCCGGGGGCAAAAACATTCAGTACTTC
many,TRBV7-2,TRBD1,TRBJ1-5,CASSLDRSIQPQHF,TGTGCCAGCAGCTTGGACAGGTCGATACAGCCCCAGCATTTT
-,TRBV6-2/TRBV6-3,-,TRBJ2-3,CASRGSVLLSRDTQYF,TGTGCCAGCAGAGGCAGCGTCCTCCTGAGCAGGGATACGCAGTATTTT
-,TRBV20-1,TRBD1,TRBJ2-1,CSARGQGGQGESQIEQFF,TGCAGTGCTAGAGGACAGGGGGGTCAAGGAGAATCTCAAATTGAGCAGTTCTTC
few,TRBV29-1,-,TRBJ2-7,CSVRSSSHKSEQYF,TGCAGCGTTCGTTCTAGCAGCCATAAATCCGAGCAGTACTTC
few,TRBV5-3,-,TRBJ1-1,CASSSVGGTEAFF,TGTGCCAGCAGCTCCGTAGGGGGAACTGAAGCTTTCTTT
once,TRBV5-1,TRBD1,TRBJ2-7,CASSLVLGQGYEQYF,TGCGCCAGCAGCTTGGTTTTAGGACAGGGCTACGAGCAGTACTTC
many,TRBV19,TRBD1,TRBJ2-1,CASSRMAHDRGYNEQFF,TGTGCCAGTAGTAGAATGGCCCATGACAGGGGGTACAATGAGCAGTTCTTC
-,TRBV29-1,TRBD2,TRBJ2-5,CSETAGGVKKETQYF,TGCAGCGAAACAGCGGGAGGAGTCAAAAAAGAGACCCAGTACTTC
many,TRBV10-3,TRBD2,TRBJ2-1,CAISEGLVGEQFF,TGTGCCATCAGTGAGGGACTAGTTGGTGAGCAGTTCTTC
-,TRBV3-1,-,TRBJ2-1,CASSHRTPTAYNEQFF,TGTGCCAGCAGCCATCGTACGCCCACCGCCTACAATGAGCAGTTCTTC
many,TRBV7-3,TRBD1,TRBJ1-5,CASSQGGDQPQHF,TGTGCCAGCAGCCAGGGGGGGGATCAGCCCCAGCATTTT
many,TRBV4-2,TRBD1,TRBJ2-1,CASSLDRGEQFF,TGTGCCAGCAGCCTCGACAGGGGTGAGCAGTTCTTC
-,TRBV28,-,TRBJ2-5,CASSLIQSADQETQYF,TGTGCCAGCAGTTTGATCCAGTCCGCAGATCAAGAGACCCAGTACTTC
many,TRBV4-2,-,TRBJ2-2,CASSPLGTPLGSGELFF,TGTGCCAGCAGCCCCTTGGGGACCCCTTTAGGGTCCGGGGAGCTGTTTTTT
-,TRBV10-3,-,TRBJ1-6,CAISEASKPLHF,TGTGCCATCAGTGAGGCATCCAAACCCCTCCACTTT
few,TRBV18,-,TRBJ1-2,CASSQDTIYGYTF,TGTGCCAGCTCACAAGACACGATCTATGGCTACACCTTC
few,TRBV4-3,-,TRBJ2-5,CASSQDFDSEETQYF,TGCGCCAGCAGCCAAGATTTTGATAGCGAGGAGACCCAGTACTTC
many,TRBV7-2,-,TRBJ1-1,CASSRRINFRGGANTEAFF,TGTGCCAGCAGCCGCCGGATCAATTTTAGGGGCGGCGCGAACACTGAAGCTTTCTTT
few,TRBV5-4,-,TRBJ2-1,CASQGGARDNEQFF,TGTGCCAGTCAAGGCGGGGCGCGGGACAATGAGCAGTTCTTC
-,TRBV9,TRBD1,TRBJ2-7,CASSVRDRGQYEQYF,TGTGCCAGCAGCGTCCGGGACAGGGGGCAATACGAGCAGTACTTC